Presented here are 25 T cell receptor beta chains from one specimen sequenced in a study of spatial heterogeneity in lung cancer. As for time point: sample taken at primary tumor resection. Each CDR3 protein is one row after TCRdb ran MiXCR on the 5' RACE reads. The data contain some 78,000 distinct CDR3 sequences, under 8.5% of them singletons. Specimen: PBMCs, collected at surgery. The receptors here all came from a male donor with early-stage non-small cell lung cancer.

The chain joins TRBV6-6 to TRBJ1-1; D uncertain. Germline CDR1 and CDR2: MNHNY and SVGAGI (reference sequence). Trimming took off 4 bases at V and 1 base at J, with 7 bases between the two ends. CDR3 length: 13 residues. CDR3 region: CASSSRQNTEAFF. CDR3 bases: TGTGCCAGCAGTTCTCGACAGAACACTGAAGCTTTCTTT.

In its sample, this clonotype was seen many times. The V gene is TRBV5-1, the J gene TRBJ2-3; 9 bases align to TRBD2. This CDR3 is 19 amino acids long. From germline, CDR1 is SGHRS and CDR2 YFSETQ. V lost 6 bases to trimming and J lost 4 bases; unmatched junction nucleotides: 21. CDR3 in amino acids: CASTRDGPLAGLSADTQYF. CDR3 nucleotides: TGCGCCAGCACCCGCGACGGGCCTCTAGCGGGACTGTCGGCAGATACGCAGTATTTT.

The J gene is TRBJ2-1, the V gene TRBV18; D gene unclear. The CDR3 spans 14 residues. Per the germline V gene, CDR1 is KGHSH and CDR2 is LQKENI. Deletions cut 3 bases from V and 0 bases from J, with 6 bases between. CDR3 residues: CASSPSISYNEQFF. As DNA, the CDR3 is TGTGCCAGCTCACCTAGCATCTCCTACAATGAGCAGTTCTTC.

The sample holds a few counts of this clonotype. The chain employs TRBV9 and TRBJ2-5; 12 positions match TRBD1. The CDR3 loop spans 14 amino acids. Germline V lookup: CDR1 SGDLS, CDR2 YYNGEE. The J segment lost 5 bases and the V segment lost 3 bases, leaving 2 bases of the junction unmatched. The DNA of the CDR3 is TGTGCCAGCAGCGCGGGACAGGGGGCGGAGACCCAGTACTTC. This encodes CASSAGQGAETQYF.

This chain joins TRBV4-2 and TRBJ1-1; D is perhaps TRBD1 (6 bases). The V gene's germline CDR1 is LGHNA and CDR2 YNFKEQ. The length of the CDR3 is 15 residues. The V end lost 2 bases, the J end lost 1 base, and 11 bases lay between the germline ends. The DNA for the CDR3 is TGTGCCAGCAGCCAAAACAGGGTTCAGAACACTGAAGCTTTCTTT. It codes for CASSQNRVQNTEAFF.

This clonotype was recorded many times. The genes are TRBV28 and TRBJ1-1; maybe TRBD1 (5 bases). The CDR3 consists of 12 residues. V shed 7 bases and J shed 8 bases, with 14 bases lying between them. Looked up from germline, CDR1 is MDHEN and CDR2 is SYDVKM. CDR3 sequence: CASTTGVTEAFF. CDR3 nucleotide sequence: TGTGCCAGCACCACGGGGGTTACAGAAGCTTTCTTT.

The chain links TRBV20-1 to TRBJ2-3; 10 nucleotides match TRBD2. After removal of 3 bases from V and 6 bases from J, the junction contained 9 bases not matched to a gene. Germline-derived CDR1 and CDR2 are DFQATT and SNEGSKA (reference sequence). The CDR3 runs to 15 residues. The CDR3 is CSARGGLAPSDTQYF. In DNA form, the CDR3 reads TGCAGTGCTAGGGGGGGACTAGCGCCTTCCGATACGCAGTATTTT.

This clonotype was observed a handful of times. The V and J genes are TRBV24-1 and TRBJ2-3; no definite D call. CDR1 and CDR2 (germline): KGHDR, SFDVKD. CDR3 length equals 15 residues. The ends were cut back, 1 base at V and 4 bases at J, with 11 bases in the middle. The CDR3 spells CATSDLKGSADTQYF. CDR3 coding DNA: TGTGCCACCAGTGATTTAAAGGGATCCGCAGATACGCAGTATTTT.

V gene TRBV28 combines with J gene TRBJ2-7; TRBD2 might be the D (5 bases). CDR1 and CDR2 from the germline V gene are MDHEN and SYDVKM. V shed 1 base and J shed 1 base, with 11 bases lying between them. This CDR3 contains 15 residues. The DNA of the CDR3 is TGTGCCAGCAGTTTATCGGGGTCATCGTCCTACGAGCAGTACTTC. It encodes CASSLSGSSSYEQYF.

The gene calls are TRBV12-3 or TRBV12-4 and TRBJ2-3, with 7 bases lining up with TRBD1. Trimming cost V 8 bases and J 2 bases; bases outside gene matches: 4. The CDR3 has 13 amino acids. Written as DNA, the CDR3 is TGTGCCAGCTCCGGGACAGCCACAGATACGCAGTATTTT. Protein product: CASSGTATDTQYF.

This clonotype was seen more than once but under ten times. V and J are TRBV27 and TRBJ2-2; D call uncertain. The CDR3 loop spans 14 amino acids. Trimming took off 2 bases at V and 1 base at J, with 5 bases between the two ends. Per germline, CDR1 MNHEY and CDR2 SMNVEV (reference sequence). The CDR3 coding sequence is TGTGCCAGCAGTTTACACAGGAACACCGGGGAGCTGTTTTTT. It encodes CASSLHRNTGELFF.

This clonotype was seen only a few times. V usage is TRBV5-1 and J usage is TRBJ1-2; D is unresolved. CDR3 size: 13 residues. V lost 2 bases and J lost 4, with 9 bases in between. Looked up from germline, CDR1 is SGHRS and CDR2 is YFSETQ. CDR3 region: CASSFGQSYGYTF. The DNA of the CDR3 is TGCGCCAGCAGCTTCGGGCAGAGCTATGGCTACACCTTC.

The J gene is TRBJ2-7, the V gene TRBV2, with D tentatively TRBD2 (6 bases). The CDR3 runs to 14 residues. V lost 5 bases and J lost 0, with 11 bases in between. CDR1 and CDR2 (germline): SNHLY, FYNNEI. The CDR3 sequence: CASSIGRSSYEQYF. CDR3 sequence (DNA): TGTGCCAGCAGTATTGGGAGGAGCTCCTACGAGCAGTACTTC.

The gene calls are TRBV6-6 and TRBJ1-1; D is uncertain. The germline gives CDR1 MNHNY, CDR2 SVGAGI (reference sequence). CDR3 length: 12 residues. V was pared by 7 bases and J by 0 bases, with 6 bases between. The DNA for the CDR3 is TGTGCCAGCAAGACCCTGAACACTGAAGCTTTCTTT. Its translation is CASKTLNTEAFF.

This clonotype was seen at least ten times. The junction shows a germline mismatch at one end, possibly a read error. This chain connects TRBV5-1 to TRBJ2-6; D could derive from TRBD1 or TRBD2 (5 bases each). CDR1 and CDR2 from the germline V gene are SGHRS and YFSETQ. The CDR3 contains 15 residues. The CDR3 here is CASTGGNSAANVLTF. The CDR3, as DNA: TGCGCCAGCACTGGGGGTAATTCTGCGGCCAACGTCCTGACTTTC.

This clonotype was seen ten or more times. This chain uses TRBV2 with TRBJ2-3; the D gene is possibly TRBD2 (7 bases). The V gene lost 7 bases and the J gene lost 0 bases, with 8 bases spanning the gap. The CDR3 is made up of 13 amino acids. CDR1 is SNHLY and CDR2 is FYNNEI in the germline V gene. Written as DNA, the CDR3 is TGTGCCAGCAAGGGGGGGAGCACAGATACGCAGTATTTT. Its protein product is CASKGGSTDTQYF.

The V gene is TRBV5-1, the J gene TRBJ2-7; D may match TRBD1 or TRBD2 (5 bases each). V was pared by 4 bases and J by 0 bases, with 17 bases between. CDR1 is SGHRS, CDR2 YFSETQ, per germline. This CDR3 is built from 16 residues. The CDR3 DNA reads as TGCGCCAGCAGCCTTCAATCCACGGGGCTCTCCTACGAGCAGTACTTC. It codes for CASSLQSTGLSYEQYF.

The chain carries TRBV6-2 or TRBV6-3 and TRBJ2-2, with D unresolved. V was clipped by 2 bases and J by 5 bases, with 9 bases between them. The CDR3 length is 14 residues. Germline CDR1 reads MNHEY; CDR2 reads SVGEGT. In DNA form, the CDR3 reads TGTGCCAGCAGTTACGGGGTGGTAACCGGGGAGCTGTTTTTT. It encodes CASSYGVVTGELFF.

The genes are TRBV15 and TRBJ1-1, with TRBD1 as a possible D gene (5 bases). Germline loops: CDR1 LNHNV, CDR2 YYDKDF (reference sequence). Trimming left V 3 bases short and J 5 bases short, with 19 bases between. The CDR3 covers 16 residues. CDR3 coding DNA: TGTGCCACCAGCAGGGGCCCCGGGACTCCTGGGACTGAAGCTTTCTTT. Its translation: CATSRGPGTPGTEAFF.

This clonotype was seen only a few times. J is TRBJ2-7 and V is TRBV29-1, with no clear D. Per germline, CDR1 SQVTM and CDR2 ANQGSEA. The ends were cut back, 0 bases at V and 4 bases at J, with 13 bases in the middle. This CDR3 region has 14 residues. CDR3 amino acids: CSVEDPTDRYEQYF. The CDR3 region has the DNA TGCAGCGTTGAAGACCCGACGGACCGATACGAGCAGTACTTC.

The sample holds a few counts of this clonotype. The gene calls are TRBV6-6 and TRBJ2-1, with 7 bases lining up with TRBD2. The ends lost 4 bases at V and 10 bases at J; junction bases unmatched: 10. This CDR3 has 14 residues. Germline V gene data show CDR1 as MNHNY and CDR2 as SVGAGI (reference sequence). CDR3 sequence: CASSSEPAGTEQFF. CDR3 DNA sequence: TGTGCCAGCAGTTCCGAGCCAGCGGGAACCGAGCAGTTCTTC.

This clonotype has ten or more counts. The genes are TRBV29-1 and TRBJ2-5; tentatively, D is TRBD1 (5 bases). The germline CDR1 and CDR2 sequences are SQVTM and ANQGSEA. The CDR3 runs to 13 residues. V was clipped by 4 bases and J by 5 bases, with 14 bases between them. This chain's CDR3 is CSVVSGFWETQYF. Written as DNA, the CDR3 is TGCAGCGTTGTTTCAGGGTTCTGGGAGACCCAGTACTTC.

The chain employs TRBV6-1 and TRBJ1-5; D ambiguous. This CDR3 region has 16 residues. V was pared by 5 bases and J by 2 bases, with 16 bases between. CDR1 MNHNS and CDR2 SASEGT come from the germline V gene. The CDR3 DNA follows: TGTGCCAGCAGTCGTAGCAGAGGGCTCGGCAATCAGCCCCAGCATTTT. Protein: CASSRSRGLGNQPQHF.

The chain recombines TRBV5-1 with TRBJ2-1; 9 bases align to TRBD2. In germline, CDR1 is SGHRS, CDR2 YFSETQ. This CDR3 comprises 16 residues. Losses at the gene ends were 0 bases for V and 7 bases for J; bases not matched to a gene: 8. DNA of the CDR3: TGCGCCAGCAGCTTGGCCGTAGCGGGAGTGAGAAATGAGCAGTTCTTC. Translated, it gives CASSLAVAGVRNEQFF.

The chain has TRBV27 and TRBJ2-7; 9 nucleotides match TRBD2. Germline values: CDR1 MNHEY, CDR2 SMNVEV (reference sequence). The J segment lost 3 bases and the V segment lost 5 bases, leaving 11 bases of the junction unmatched. The CDR3 runs 16 residues. The CDR3 DNA reads TGTGCCAGCAGTCACTCGGGACTAGCAGCTGACTACGAGCAGTACTTC. Translated, it gives CASSHSGLAADYEQYF.